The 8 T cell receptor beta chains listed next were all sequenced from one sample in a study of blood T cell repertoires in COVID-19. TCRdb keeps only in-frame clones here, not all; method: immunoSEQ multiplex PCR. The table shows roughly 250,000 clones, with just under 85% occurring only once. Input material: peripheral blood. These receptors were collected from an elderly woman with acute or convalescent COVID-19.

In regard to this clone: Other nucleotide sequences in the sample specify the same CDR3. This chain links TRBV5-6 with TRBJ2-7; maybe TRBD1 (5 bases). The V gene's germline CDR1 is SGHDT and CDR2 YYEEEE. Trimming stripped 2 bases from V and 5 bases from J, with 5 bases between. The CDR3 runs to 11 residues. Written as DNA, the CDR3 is TGTGCCAGCAGCTTCAGGGACGAGCAGTACTTC. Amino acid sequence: CASSFRDEQYF.

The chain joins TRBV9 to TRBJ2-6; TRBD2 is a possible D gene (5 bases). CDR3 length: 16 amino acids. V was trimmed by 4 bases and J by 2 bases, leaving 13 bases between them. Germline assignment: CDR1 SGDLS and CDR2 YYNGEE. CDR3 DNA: TGTGCCAGCAGCCCAATGTCCGGGGCTGGGGCCAACGTCCTGACTTTC. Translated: CASSPMSGAGANVLTF.

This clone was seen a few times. In DNA, the CDR3 is TGTGCCAGCAGTGAAGACAGGGCCTCTGGAAACACCATATATTTT. Protein sequence: CASSEDRASGNTIYF. This rearrangement joins TRBV6-1 to TRBJ1-3, with a weak D call TRBD1 (6 bases). The V gene's germline CDR1 is MNHNS and CDR2 SASEGT. V was pared by 1 base and J by 0 bases, with 7 bases between. The CDR3 is 15 residues long.

The CDR3 reads CASTPRTGGFSEQFF. The CDR3 DNA reads as TGTGCCAGCACCCCACGGACAGGGGGTTTCAGTGAGCAGTTCTTC. The rearrangement joins TRBV6-2 or TRBV6-3 to TRBJ2-1, with 10 bases lining up with TRBD1. Per germline, CDR1 MNHEY and CDR2 SVGEGT. J was trimmed by 9 bases and V by 7 bases; bases with no gene match: 12. This CDR3 has 15 residues.

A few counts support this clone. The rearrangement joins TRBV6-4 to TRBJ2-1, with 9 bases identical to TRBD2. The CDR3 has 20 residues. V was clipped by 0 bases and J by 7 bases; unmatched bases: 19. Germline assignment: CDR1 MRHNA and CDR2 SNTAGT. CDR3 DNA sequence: TGTGCCAGCAGTGACTCGATGTCTTTTCCTAGCGGGGAAGTTTGGAATGAGCAGTTCTTC. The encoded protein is CASSDSMSFPSGEVWNEQFF.

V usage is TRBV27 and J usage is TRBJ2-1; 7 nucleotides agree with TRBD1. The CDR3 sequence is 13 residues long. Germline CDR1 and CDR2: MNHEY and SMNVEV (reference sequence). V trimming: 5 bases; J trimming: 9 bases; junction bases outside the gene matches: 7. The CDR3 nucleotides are TGTGCCAGCAGTCTTACAGGGGTGGGTGAGCAGTTCTTC. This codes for CASSLTGVGEQFF.

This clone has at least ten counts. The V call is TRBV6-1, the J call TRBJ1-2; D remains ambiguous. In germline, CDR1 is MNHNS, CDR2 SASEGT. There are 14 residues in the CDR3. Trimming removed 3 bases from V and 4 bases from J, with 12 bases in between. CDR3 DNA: TGTGCCAGCAGTGATGCGGACGGGATCTATGGCTACACCTTC. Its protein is CASSDADGIYGYTF.

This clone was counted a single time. The CDR3 nucleotides read TGTGCCAGCAGCTTTTCCGCGGGGGGTACCAACTACGAGCAGTACTTC. Its translation: CASSFSAGGTNYEQYF. V gene TRBV5-4 combines with J gene TRBJ2-7; TRBD2 matches at 8 bases. Trimming removed 2 bases from V and 3 bases from J; junction bases left unmatched: 10. CDR3 length equals 16 residues. The germline V gene has CDR1 SGHNT and CDR2 YYREEE (reference sequence).